Listed here is a single TCR beta chain. Its antigen is currently unknown. The sample comes from a study of T-cell reconstitution after alpha-beta-depleted transplantation in children. Study-level findings and limits: Several hundred expanded graft clones reportedly were the source of alpha-beta T cells about two months after transplant.

The library targeted TCRbeta and was prepared with unique molecular identifiers. A single record per CDR3 protein comes from TCRdb applying MiXCR to the PCR reads. The sample has about 1,000,000 distinct CDR3 sequences, about 29% seen once. This material consisted of PBMCs, mostly from graft donor cells, taken 360 days after TCRalphabeta/CD19-depleted stem cell transplant. This clonotype originated in a boy younger than two who had a stem cell transplant for SCID, so the T cells may come from the graft donor.

In nucleotides, the CDR3 is TGCAGCGTGACCGGCTGGGAGGGCCAGCCCCAGCATTTT. Its protein is CSVTGWEGQPQHF. This chain links TRBV29-1 with TRBJ1-5, with D hard to call. The CDR3 is made up of 13 amino acids. Trimming pared 6 bases from V and 7 bases from J, leaving 16 bases between. Per germline, CDR1 SQVTM and CDR2 ANQGSEA.